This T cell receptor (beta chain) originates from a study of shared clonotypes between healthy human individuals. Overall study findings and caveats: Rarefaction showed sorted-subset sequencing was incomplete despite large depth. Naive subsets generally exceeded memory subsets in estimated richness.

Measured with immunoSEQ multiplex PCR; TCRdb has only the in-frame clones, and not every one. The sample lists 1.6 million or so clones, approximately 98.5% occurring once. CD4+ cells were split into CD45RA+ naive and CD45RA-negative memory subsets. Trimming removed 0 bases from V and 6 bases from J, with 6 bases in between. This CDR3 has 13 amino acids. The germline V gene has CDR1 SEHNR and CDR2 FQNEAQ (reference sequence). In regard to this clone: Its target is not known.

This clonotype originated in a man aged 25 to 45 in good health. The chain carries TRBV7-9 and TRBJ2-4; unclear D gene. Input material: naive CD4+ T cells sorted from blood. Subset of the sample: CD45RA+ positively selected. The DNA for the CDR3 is TGTGCCAGCAGCTTAGCAAGAGGAAACATTCAGTACTTC. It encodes CASSLARGNIQYF.